This T cell receptor (beta chain) derives from a study of OX40 agonist ivuxolimab in advanced cancers. General study results and limits: The investigators did not determine what antigen specificity the expanded peripheral T cells had.

Unmatched junction bases numbered 1, after V lost 4 bases and J lost 3 bases. CDR1 is SGHDT and CDR2 is YYEEEE in the germline V gene. The CDR3 consists of 14 residues. Clones were sequenced by immunoSEQ multiplex PCR, and TCRdb holds only the in-frame ones, with some missing. The data contain 20,000 to 30,000 clones, more than 80% of them singletons. Points on this clone: Antigen specificity is unknown.

The source is an adult with an advanced solid tumor such as melanoma, head and neck, liver or kidney cancer. The chain employs TRBV5-6 and TRBJ2-7; 13 nucleotides agree with TRBD2. The sequences come from CD4+ or CD8+ T cells sorted from blood, collected in a trial of the OX40 agonist ivuxolimab. This CDR3 is CASSRTSGSYEQYF. The DNA for the CDR3 is TGTGCCAGCAGCCGGACTAGCGGGAGCTACGAGCAGTACTTC.